This T cell receptor (beta chain) was sequenced in a study of radiation and T cells in renal cell carcinoma. Study-level findings and limits: Top tumor clonotypes rose in blood 2 weeks post-radiation, then contracted.

The CDR3 consists of 17 residues. The ends were cut back, 0 bases at V and 4 bases at J, with 15 bases in the middle. Per the germline V gene, CDR1 is MGHRA and CDR2 is YSYEKL. Sequencing was performed with immunoSEQ multiplex PCR; in TCRdb, only in-frame clones are kept and a portion is missing. The sample lists about 140,000 clones; approximately 86% were seen once. Time point reported: blood 4 weeks post-SBRT, at nephrectomy. As to treatment: 15 Gy SBRT to primary tumor, nephrectomy 4 weeks later. Nephrectomy followed 15 Gy stereotactic body radiation by 4 weeks. Serial blood draws occurred at baseline and 2 and 4 weeks post-SBRT. This renal cell carcinoma was of the clear cell type. Worth noting for this clone: The antigen is unknown.

The chain joins TRBV4-1 to TRBJ2-2, with D maybe TRBD1 (5 bases). The sequenced sample was blood, obtained from a patient whose treatment included radiotherapy and nephrectomy. The clonotype comes from a woman in her forties or fifties with renal cell carcinoma. The CDR3 reads CASSQDATVGITGELFF. CDR3 sequence (DNA): TGCGCCAGCAGCCAAGACGCGACAGTGGGGATCACCGGGGAGCTGTTTTTT.